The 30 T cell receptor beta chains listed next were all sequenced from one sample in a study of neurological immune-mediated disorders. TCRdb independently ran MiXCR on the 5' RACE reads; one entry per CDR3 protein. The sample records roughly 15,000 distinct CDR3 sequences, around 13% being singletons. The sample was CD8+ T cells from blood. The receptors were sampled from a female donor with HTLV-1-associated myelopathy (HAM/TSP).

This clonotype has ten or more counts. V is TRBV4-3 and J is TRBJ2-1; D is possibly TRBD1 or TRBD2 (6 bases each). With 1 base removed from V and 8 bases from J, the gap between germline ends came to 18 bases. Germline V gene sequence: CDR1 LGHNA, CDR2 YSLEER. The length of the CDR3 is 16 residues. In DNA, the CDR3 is TGCGCCAGCAGCCAAGGTTACCGGGGGCTTCGGGATGAGCAGTTCTTC. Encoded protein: CASSQGYRGLRDEQFF.

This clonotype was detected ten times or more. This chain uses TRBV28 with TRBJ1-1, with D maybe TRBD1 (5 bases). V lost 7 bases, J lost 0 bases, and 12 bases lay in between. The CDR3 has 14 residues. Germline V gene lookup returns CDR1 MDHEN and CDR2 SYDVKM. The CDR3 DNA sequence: TGTGCCAGCAAAAAGGCAGGGATGAACACTGAAGCTTTCTTT. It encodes CASKKAGMNTEAFF.

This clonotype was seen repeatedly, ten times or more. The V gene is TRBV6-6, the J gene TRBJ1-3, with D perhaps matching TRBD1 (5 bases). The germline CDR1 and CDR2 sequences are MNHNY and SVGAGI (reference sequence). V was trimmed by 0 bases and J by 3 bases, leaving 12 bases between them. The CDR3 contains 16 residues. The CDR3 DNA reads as TGTGCCAGCAGTTACTCCGAGACAGCTTATGGAAACACCATATATTTT. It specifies CASSYSETAYGNTIYF.

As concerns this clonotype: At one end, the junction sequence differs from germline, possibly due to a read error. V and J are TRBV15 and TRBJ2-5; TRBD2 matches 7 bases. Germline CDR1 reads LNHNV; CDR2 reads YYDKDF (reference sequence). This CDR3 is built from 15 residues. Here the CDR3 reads CATSKIESRRENQYF. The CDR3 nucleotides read TGTGCCACAAGCAAAATCGAGAGCAGGCGGGAGAACCAGTACTTC.

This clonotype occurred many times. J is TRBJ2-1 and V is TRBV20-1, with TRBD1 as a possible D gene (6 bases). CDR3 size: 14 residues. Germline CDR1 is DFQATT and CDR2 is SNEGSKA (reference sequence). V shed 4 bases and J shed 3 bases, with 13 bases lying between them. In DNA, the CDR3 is TGCAGTGCTAACCTCAACAGGGACTACAATGAGCAGTTCTTC. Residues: CSANLNRDYNEQFF.

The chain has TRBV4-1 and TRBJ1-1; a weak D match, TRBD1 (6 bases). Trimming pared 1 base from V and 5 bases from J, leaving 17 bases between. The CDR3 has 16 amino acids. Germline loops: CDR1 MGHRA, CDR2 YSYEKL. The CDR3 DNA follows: TGCGCCAGCAGCCAAGTGCCGGGACAAATAAAAACTGAAGCTTTCTTT. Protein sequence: CASSQVPGQIKTEAFF.

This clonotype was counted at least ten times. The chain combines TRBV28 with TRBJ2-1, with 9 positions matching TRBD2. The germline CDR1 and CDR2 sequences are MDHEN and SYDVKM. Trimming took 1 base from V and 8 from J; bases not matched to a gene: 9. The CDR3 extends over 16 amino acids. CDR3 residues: CASSLSYSGSGYEQFF. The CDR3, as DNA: TGTGCCAGCAGTTTATCGTATAGCGGGAGTGGGTATGAGCAGTTCTTC. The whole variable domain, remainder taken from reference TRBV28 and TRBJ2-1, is DVKVTQSSRYLVKRTGEKVFLECVQDMDHENMFWYRQDPGLGLRLIYFSYDVKMKEKGDIPEGYSVSREKKERFSLILESASTNQTSMYLCASSLSYSGSGYEQFFGPGTRLTVL.

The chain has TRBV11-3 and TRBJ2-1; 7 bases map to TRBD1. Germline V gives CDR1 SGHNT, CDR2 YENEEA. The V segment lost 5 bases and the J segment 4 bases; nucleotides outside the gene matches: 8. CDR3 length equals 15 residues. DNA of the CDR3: TGTGCCAGCAGCCCGAGACAGGGTTCTTACAATGAGCAGTTCTTC. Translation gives CASSPRQGSYNEQFF. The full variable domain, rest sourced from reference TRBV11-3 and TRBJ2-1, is EAGVVQSPRYKIIEKKQPVAFWCNPISGHNTLYWYLQNLGQGPELLIRYENEEAVDDSQLPKDRFSAERLKGVDSTLKIQPAELGDSAVYLCASSPRQGSYNEQFFGPGTRLTVL.

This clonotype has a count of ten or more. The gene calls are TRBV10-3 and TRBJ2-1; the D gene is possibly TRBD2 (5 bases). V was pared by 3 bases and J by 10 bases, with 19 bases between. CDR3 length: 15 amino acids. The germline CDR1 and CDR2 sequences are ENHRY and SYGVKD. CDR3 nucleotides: TGTGCCATCAGTGATTTCGACTATTCCGGTTCGGAGCAGTTCTTC. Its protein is CAISDFDYSGSEQFF.

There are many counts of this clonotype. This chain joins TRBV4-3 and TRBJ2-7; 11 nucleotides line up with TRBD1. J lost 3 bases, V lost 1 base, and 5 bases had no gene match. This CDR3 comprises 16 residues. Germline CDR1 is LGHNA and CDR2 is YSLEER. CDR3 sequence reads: CASSQGTGTGGYEQYF. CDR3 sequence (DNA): TGCGCCAGCAGCCAAGGGACCGGGACAGGGGGCTACGAGCAGTACTTC.

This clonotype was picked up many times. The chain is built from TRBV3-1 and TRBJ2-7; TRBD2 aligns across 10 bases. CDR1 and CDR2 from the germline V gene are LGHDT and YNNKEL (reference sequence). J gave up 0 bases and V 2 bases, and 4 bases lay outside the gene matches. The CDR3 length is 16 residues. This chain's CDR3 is CASSQLSGRASYEQYF. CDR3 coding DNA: TGTGCCAGCAGCCAACTGAGCGGGAGGGCCTCCTACGAGCAGTACTTC.

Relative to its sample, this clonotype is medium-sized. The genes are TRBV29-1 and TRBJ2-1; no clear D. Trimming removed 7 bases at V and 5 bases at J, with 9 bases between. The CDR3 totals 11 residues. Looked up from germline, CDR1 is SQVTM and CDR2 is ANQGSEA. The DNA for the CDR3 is TGCAGCGGACGACTTAACAATGAGCAGTTCTTC. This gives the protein CSGRLNNEQFF.

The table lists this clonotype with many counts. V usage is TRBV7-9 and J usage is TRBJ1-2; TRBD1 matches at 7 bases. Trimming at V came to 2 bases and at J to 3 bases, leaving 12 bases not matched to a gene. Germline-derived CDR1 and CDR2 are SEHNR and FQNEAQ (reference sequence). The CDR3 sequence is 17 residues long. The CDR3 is CASSLIPSETGYYGYTF. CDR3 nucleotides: TGTGCCAGCAGCTTAATCCCCTCCGAGACAGGGTACTATGGCTACACCTTC.

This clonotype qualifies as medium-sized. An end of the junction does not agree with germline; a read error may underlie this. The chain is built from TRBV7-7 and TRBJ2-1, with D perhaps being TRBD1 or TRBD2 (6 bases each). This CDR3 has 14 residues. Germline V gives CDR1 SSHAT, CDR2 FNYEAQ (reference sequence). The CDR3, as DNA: TGTGCTAGCAGTCCAGGAGGGGGGTACAATGAGCAGTTCTTC. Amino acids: CASSPGGGYNEQFF.

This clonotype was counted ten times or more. The DNA for the CDR3 is TGCAGTGCTAGAGGCCCCCGGGACAGGGGAAACACCATATATTTT. This translates into CSARGPRDRGNTIYF. The chain uses TRBV20-1 and TRBJ1-3, with TRBD1 identical over 8 bases. The V and J ends lost 1 base and 4 bases, in that order; junction bases with no gene match: 6. This CDR3 is 15 amino acids long. Looked up from germline, CDR1 is DFQATT and CDR2 is SNEGSKA (reference sequence).

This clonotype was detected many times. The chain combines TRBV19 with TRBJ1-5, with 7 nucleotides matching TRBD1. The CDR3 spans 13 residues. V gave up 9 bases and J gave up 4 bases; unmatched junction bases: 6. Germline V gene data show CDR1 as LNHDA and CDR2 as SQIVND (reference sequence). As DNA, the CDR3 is TGTGCCAGCTTAGGGGGCTATAATCAGCCCCAGCATTTT. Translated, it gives CASLGGYNQPQHF.

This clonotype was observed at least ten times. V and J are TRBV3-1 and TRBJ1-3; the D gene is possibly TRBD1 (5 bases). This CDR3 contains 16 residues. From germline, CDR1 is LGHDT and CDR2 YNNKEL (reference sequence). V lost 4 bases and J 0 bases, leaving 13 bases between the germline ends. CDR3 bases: TGTGCCAGCAGCCTTTATACAGGAATCTCTGGAAACACCATATATTTT. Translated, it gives CASSLYTGISGNTIYF. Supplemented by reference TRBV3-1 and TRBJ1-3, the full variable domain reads DTAVSQTPKYLVTQMGNDKSIKCEQNLGHDTMYWYKQDSKKFLKIMFSYNNKELIINETVPNRFSPKSPDKAHLNLHINSLELGDSAVYFCASSLYTGISGNTIYFGEGSWLTVV.

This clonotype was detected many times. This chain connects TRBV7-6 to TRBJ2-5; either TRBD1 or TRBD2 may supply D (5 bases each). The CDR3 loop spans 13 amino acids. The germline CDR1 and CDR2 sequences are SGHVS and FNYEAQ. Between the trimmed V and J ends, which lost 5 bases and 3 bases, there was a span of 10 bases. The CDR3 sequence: CASSTGLEETQYF. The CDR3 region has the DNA TGTGCCAGCAGCACGGGGCTCGAAGAGACCCAGTACTTC.

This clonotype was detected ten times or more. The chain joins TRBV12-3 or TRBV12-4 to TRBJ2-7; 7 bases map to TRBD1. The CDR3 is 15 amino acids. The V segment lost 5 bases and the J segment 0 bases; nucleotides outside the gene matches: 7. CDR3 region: CASSHGQESSYEQYF. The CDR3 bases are TGTGCCAGCAGTCACGGACAGGAAAGCTCCTACGAGCAGTACTTC.

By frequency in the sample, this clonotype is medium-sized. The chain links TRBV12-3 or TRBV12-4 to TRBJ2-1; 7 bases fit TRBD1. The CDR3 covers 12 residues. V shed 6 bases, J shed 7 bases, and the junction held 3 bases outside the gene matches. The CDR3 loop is CASRQGLNEQFF. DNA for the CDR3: TGTGCCAGCAGACAGGGGCTTAATGAGCAGTTCTTC.

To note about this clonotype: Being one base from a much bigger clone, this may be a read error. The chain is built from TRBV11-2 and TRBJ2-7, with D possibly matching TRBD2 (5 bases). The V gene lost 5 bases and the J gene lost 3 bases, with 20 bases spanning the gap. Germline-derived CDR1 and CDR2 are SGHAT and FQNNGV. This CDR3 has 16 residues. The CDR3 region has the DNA TGTGCCAGCAGCCATCCTGCCTGGACTGCCTACTACGAGCAGTACTTC. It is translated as CASSHPAWTAYYEQYF.

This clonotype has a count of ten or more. The DNA of the CDR3 is TGTGCCATCAGTGACCCCGGCACAGGGCCAGCAGATACGCAGTATTTT. It codes for CAISDPGTGPADTQYF. The chain uses TRBV10-3 and TRBJ2-3; D perhaps matches TRBD1 (6 bases). The germline V gene encodes CDR1 ENHRY and CDR2 SYGVKD. Trimming took 3 bases from V and 4 from J, leaving 17 bases between them. The CDR3 length is 16 residues.

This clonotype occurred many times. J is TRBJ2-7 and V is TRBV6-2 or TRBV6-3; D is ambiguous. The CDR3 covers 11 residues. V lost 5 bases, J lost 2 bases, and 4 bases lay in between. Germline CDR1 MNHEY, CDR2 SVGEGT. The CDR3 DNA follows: TGTGCCAGCAGTATTACCTACGAGCAGTACTTC. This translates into CASSITYEQYF.

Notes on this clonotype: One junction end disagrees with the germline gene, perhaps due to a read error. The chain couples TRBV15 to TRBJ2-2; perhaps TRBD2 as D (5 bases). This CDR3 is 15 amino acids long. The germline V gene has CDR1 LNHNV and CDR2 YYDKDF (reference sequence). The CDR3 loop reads CATSRESGGTGKLFF. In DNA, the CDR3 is TGTGCCACCAGCAGAGAATCCGGCGGCACCGGGAAGCTGTTTTTT. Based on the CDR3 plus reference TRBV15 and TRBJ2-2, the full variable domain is DAMVIQNPRYQVTQFGKPVTLSCSQTLNHNVMYWYQQKSSQAPKLLFHYYDKDFNNEADTPDNFQSRRPNTSFCFLDIRSPGLGDTAMYLCATSRESGGTGKLFFGEGSRLTVL.

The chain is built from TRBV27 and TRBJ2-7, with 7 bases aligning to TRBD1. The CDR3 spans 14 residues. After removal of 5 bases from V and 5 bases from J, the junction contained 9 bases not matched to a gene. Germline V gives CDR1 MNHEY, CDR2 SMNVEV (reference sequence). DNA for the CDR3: TGTGCCAGCAGTCCTGGACAGGCCTTAGACGAGCAGTACTTC. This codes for CASSPGQALDEQYF.

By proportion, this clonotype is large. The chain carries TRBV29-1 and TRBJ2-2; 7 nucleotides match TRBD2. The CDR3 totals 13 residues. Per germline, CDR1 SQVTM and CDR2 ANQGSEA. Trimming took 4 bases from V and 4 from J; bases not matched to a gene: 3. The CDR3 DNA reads TGCAGCGTTGGAGCGGGACGCACCGGGGAGCTGTTTTTT. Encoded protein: CSVGAGRTGELFF.

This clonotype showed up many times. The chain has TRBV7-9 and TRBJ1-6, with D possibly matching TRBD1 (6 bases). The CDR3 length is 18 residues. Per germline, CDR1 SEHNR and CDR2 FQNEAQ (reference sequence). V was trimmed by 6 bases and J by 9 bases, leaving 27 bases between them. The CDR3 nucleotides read TGTGCCAGCAGTCCGCCCGGACAGCTATTCGGAGGGGGTTCACCCCTCCACTTT. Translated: CASSPPGQLFGGGSPLHF.

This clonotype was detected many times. Here the CDR3 DNA reads TGTGCCAGCAGCCTATCGGACGGAAGAAATCAGCCCCAGCATTTT. This translates into CASSLSDGRNQPQHF. The V call is TRBV6-1, the J call TRBJ1-5, with unresolved D. CDR3 length: 15 amino acids. The V end was cut by 6 bases, the J end by 4 bases, with 16 bases between. Per the germline V gene, CDR1 is MNHNS and CDR2 is SASEGT.

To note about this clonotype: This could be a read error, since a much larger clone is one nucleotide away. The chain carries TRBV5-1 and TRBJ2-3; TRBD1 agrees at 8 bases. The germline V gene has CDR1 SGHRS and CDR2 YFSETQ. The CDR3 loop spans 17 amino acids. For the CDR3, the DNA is TGCACCAGCAGCTTGGAAGTGTGGCAGGGGGCATCAGATACGCAGTATTTT. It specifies CTSSLEVWQGASDTQYF.

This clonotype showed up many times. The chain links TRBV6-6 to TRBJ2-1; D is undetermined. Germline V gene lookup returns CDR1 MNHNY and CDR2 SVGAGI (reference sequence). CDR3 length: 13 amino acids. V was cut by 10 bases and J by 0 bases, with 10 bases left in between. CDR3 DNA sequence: TGTGCCACCCAAGTTCACTCCTACAATGAGCAGTTCTTC. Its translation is CATQVHSYNEQFF.